Listed below are T cell receptor beta chains from one sample, sequenced in a study of T cells in Graves' hyperthyroidism and ophthalmopathy. TCRdb reanalysed the multiplex PCR reads using MiXCR and keeps one entry per CDR3 protein. The sample has under 750,000 distinct CDR3 sequences; 18% are singletons. Sequencing input: blood. These receptors were collected from a woman in her fifties or sixties with Graves' hyperthyroidism that later progressed to Graves' ophthalmopathy. Both conserved end residues are part of each CDR3. The D gene is left open where the match is weak. Expanded clones get a size class; other rows say once, few or many, or leave the size out.

TRBJ1-4	TRBV11-2	-	-	CASSLGTGFGEKPFF	TGTGCCAGCAGCTTAGGAACAGGGTTTGGTGAAAAACCGTTTTTT
TRBJ1-4	TRBV14	few	-	CASSLISGVGNEKLFF	TGTGCCAGCAGCCTGATCTCAGGGGTTGGTAATGAAAAACTGTTTTTT
TRBJ2-3	TRBV9	-	-	CASSVEGDDTQYF	TGTGCCAGCAGCGTAGAAGGGGATGATACGCAGTATTTT
TRBJ1-4	TRBV7-9	-	TRBD1	CASSLLSGTGVFNEKLFF	TGTGCCAGCAGCTTATTATCCGGGACAGGGGTTTTCAATGAAAAACTGTTTTTT
TRBJ2-1	TRBV5-1	many	-	CASSLSGGNEQFF	TGCGCCAGCAGCTTGTCCGGAGGCAATGAGCAGTTCTTC
TRBJ2-1	TRBV4-1	-	-	CASSQGVGSSYNEQFF	TGCGCCAGCAGCCAAGGGGTGGGGAGCTCCTACAATGAGCAGTTCTTC
TRBJ2-1	TRBV12-5	many	-	CASAPRASNNEQFF	TGTGCTAGTGCTCCCCGGGCATCTAACAATGAGCAGTTCTTC
TRBJ2-1	TRBV30	few	-	CAWSLSFGGEQFF	TGTGCCTGGAGTCTCTCCTTCGGGGGTGAGCAGTTCTTC
TRBJ1-5	TRBV15	-	TRBD1	CATSGFADRGGQPQHF	TGTGCCACCAGCGGTTTCGCGGACAGGGGAGGTCAGCCCCAGCATTTT
TRBJ1-5	TRBV19	-	-	CASSSGTAGFNQPQHF	TGTGCCAGTAGTAGTGGGACCGCGGGGTTCAATCAGCCCCAGCATTTT
TRBJ1-5	TRBV19	-	TRBD1	CASSILDRGNQPQHF	TGTGCCAGTAGTATTTTGGACAGGGGAAATCAGCCCCAGCATTTT
TRBJ2-7	TRBV29-1	few	-	CSVEFQAGTEQYF	TGCAGCGTTGAATTTCAGGCCGGAACCGAGCAGTACTTC
TRBJ1-2	TRBV15	few	-	CATSREGGAGHGYTF	TGTGCCACCAGCAGAGAGGGCGGGGCGGGGCATGGCTACACCTTC
TRBJ2-1	TRBV20-1	-	TRBD2	CSARRAGGHNEQFF	TGCAGTGCTAGAAGGGCGGGGGGGCACAATGAGCAGTTCTTC
TRBJ2-7	TRBV5-1	many	-	CASSFTGEQYF	TGCGCCAGCAGCTTTACAGGAGAGCAGTACTTC
TRBJ2-3	TRBV7-6	few	TRBD1	CASSRNRGAADTQYF	TGTGCCAGCAGCCGAAACAGGGGCGCGGCAGATACGCAGTATTTT